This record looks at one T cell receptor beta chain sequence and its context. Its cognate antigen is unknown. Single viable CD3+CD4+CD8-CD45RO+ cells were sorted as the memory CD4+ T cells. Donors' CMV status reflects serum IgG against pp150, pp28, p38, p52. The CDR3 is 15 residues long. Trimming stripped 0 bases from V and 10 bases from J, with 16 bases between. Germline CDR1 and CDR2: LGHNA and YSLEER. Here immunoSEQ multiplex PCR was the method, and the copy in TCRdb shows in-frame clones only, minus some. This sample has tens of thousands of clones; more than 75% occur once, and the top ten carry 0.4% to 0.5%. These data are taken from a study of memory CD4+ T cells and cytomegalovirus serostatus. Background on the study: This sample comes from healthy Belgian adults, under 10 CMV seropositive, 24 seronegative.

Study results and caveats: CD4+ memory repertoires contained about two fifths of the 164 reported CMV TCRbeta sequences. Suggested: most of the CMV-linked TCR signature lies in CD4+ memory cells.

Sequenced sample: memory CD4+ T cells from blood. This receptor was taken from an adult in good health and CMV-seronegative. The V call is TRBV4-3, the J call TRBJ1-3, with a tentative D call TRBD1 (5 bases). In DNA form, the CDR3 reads TGCGCCAGCAGCCAAGATCTGGCAGGGACGTTAACCATATATTTT. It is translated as CASSQDLAGTLTIYF.